This TCR beta chain stems from a study of shared clonotypes between healthy human individuals. Study at large: There were three CD4 naive, three CD4 memory, two CD8 naive and one CD8 memory plates per donor.

Broader study findings: Of the naive CD4 clonotypes, roughly 5% were shared across a handful of donors.

At the deep level, the assay was run. Only in-frame clones appear in the TCRdb table, and some are missing; sequencing was by immunoSEQ multiplex PCR. The sample contains over a million clones, 75% of which appear only once. In the case of this clone: The antigen is not known.

CDR3 size: 15 residues. V lost 1 base and J lost 7; bases outside the gene matches: 3. Germline CDR1 reads SNHLY; CDR2 reads FYNNEI. Into CD45RA+ naive and CD45RA-negative memory subsets, the CD4+ cells were split. Source material: memory CD4+ T cells sorted from blood. Subset in this sample: CD45RA-negative fraction. This clonotype was sampled from a man in his late teens or twenties in good health. The rearrangement uses TRBV2 and TRBJ1-4; 10 bases agree with TRBD1. As DNA, the CDR3 is TGTGCCAGCAGTGAAGGAGGACAGGGGGGTGAAAAACTGTTTTTT. Encoded protein: CASSEGGQGGEKLFF.